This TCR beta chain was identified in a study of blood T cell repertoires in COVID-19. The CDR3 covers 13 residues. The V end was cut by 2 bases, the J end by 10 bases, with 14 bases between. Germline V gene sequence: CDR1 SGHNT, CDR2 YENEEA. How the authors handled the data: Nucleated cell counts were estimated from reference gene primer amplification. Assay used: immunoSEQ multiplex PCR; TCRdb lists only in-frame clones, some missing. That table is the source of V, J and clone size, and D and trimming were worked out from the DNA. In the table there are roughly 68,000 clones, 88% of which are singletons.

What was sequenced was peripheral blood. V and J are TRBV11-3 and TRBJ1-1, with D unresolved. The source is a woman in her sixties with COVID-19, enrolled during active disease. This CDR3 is CASSLLSGFGAFF. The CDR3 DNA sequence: TGTGCCAGCAGCTTATTGTCGGGGTTCGGAGCTTTCTTT.